This T cell receptor beta chain came from a study of T cells after yellow fever vaccination. Germline-derived CDR1 and CDR2 are LNHDA and SQIVND (reference sequence). The CDR3 loop spans 13 amino acids. V was clipped by 2 bases and J by 0 bases, with 4 bases between them. This clonotype was seen only a few times. TCRdb passed the 5' RACE reads through MiXCR, listing each CDR3 protein once. This repertoire shows 620,000 or so distinct CDR3 sequences, about 12% found once; its top ten account for approximately 15%. The origin of this receptor is a young man who received the YFV17D yellow fever vaccine. V usage is TRBV19 and J usage is TRBJ1-2; D is ambiguous. Sample: PBMCs, taken on the day of the yellow fever booster vaccination. The CDR3 region is CASSIRTNYGYTF. The CDR3, as DNA: TGTGCCAGTAGTATAAGGACTAACTATGGCTACACCTTC. Drawing the rest from reference TRBV19 and TRBJ1-2, the complete variable domain is DGGITQSPKYLFRKEGQNVTLSCEQNLNHDAMYWYRQDPGQGLRLIYYSQIVNDFQKGDIAEGYSVSREKKESFPLTVTSAQKNPTAFYLCASSIRTNYGYTFGSGTRLTVV.